This T cell receptor beta chain is from a study of neurological immune-mediated disorders. The V and J ends lost 5 bases and 1 base respectively, with 8 bases between them. Germline V gene sequence: CDR1 LNHDA, CDR2 SQIVND (reference sequence). The CDR3 is made up of 13 amino acids. This sample's time point: technical triplicate 1. Source material was 2 million unsorted PBMCs, stored at -80 °C in RNAlater. This clonotype appeared a few times. A 10-nucleotide random UMI tagged transcripts in template-switch 5'RACE cDNA synthesis. The yield of each sequencing run was over 180 million TCR-beta sequences from 15-18 subjects. TCRdb reprocessed the 5' RACE reads with MiXCR, giving one entry per CDR3 protein. This table has 35,000 to 40,000 distinct CDR3 sequences, 11% appearing once.

What was sequenced was PBMCs. The chain joins TRBV19 to TRBJ1-1; D gene unclear. The TCR comes from a man in his sixties with HTLV-1-associated myelopathy (HAM/TSP). The CDR3 DNA reads TGTGCCAGTAGTGACCGAGGGAACACTGAAGCTTTCTTT. It specifies CASSDRGNTEAFF.